Listed below are T cell receptor beta chains from one sample, sequenced in a study of cytomegalovirus exposure and HLA in healthy donors. Assay used: immunoSEQ multiplex PCR; TCRdb lists only in-frame clones, some missing. The table lists roughly 150,000 clones, roughly 80% of them singletons, with approximately 3.6% in the top ten. The sample taken for sequencing was PBMCs. The receptors were gathered from a male donor in good health and CMV-seronegative. Both conserved end residues are part of each CDR3. A D gene is named only where the DNA matches it firmly. Clone size is shown for a subset of rows, as once, few, many or a class of expanded clone.

.	TRBD2	TRBV13	TRBJ2-1	CASSPGLAHRNEQFF	TGTGCCAGCAGCCCGGGACTAGCTCATCGCAATGAGCAGTTCTTC
.	.	TRBV10-3	TRBJ1-1	CAISESGTFVSATEAFF	TGTGCCATCAGTGAGTCAGGGACATTCGTATCGGCGACTGAAGCTTTCTTT
.	TRBD2	TRBV9	TRBJ2-1	CASSVASGGATEQFF	TGTGCCAGCAGCGTAGCCAGCGGGGGGGCCACTGAGCAGTTCTTC
.	TRBD2	TRBV20-1	TRBJ2-3	CSGGLTDTQYF	TGCTCGGGGGGGTTAACAGATACGCAGTATTTT
.	.	TRBV7-6	TRBJ2-5	CASSLAGTPETQYF	TGTGCCAGCAGCTTAGCTGGGACTCCAGAGACCCAGTACTTC
few	TRBD1	TRBV25-1	TRBJ2-7	CASSVLDQGAYEQYF	TGTGCCAGCAGTGTCTTAGATCAGGGGGCCTACGAGCAGTACTTC
once	.	TRBV10-3	TRBJ1-1	CAIRNSDGTEAFF	TGTGCCATCAGGAACAGTGATGGGACTGAAGCTTTCTTT
.	.	TRBV6-5	TRBJ1-5	CASQSTGFSNQPQHF	TGTGCCAGCCAAAGTACAGGGTTTAGCAATCAGCCCCAGCATTTT
few	.	TRBV15	TRBJ2-7	CATSRVRGSAYEQYF	TGTGCCACCAGCAGAGTCCGAGGGTCCGCCTACGAGCAGTACTTC
.	TRBD1	TRBV7-9	TRBJ2-5	CASSLLGTGGWETQYF	TGTGCCAGCAGCTTACTCGGGACAGGGGGCTGGGAGACCCAGTACTTC
.	TRBD2	TRBV7-2	TRBJ2-7	CASSVTSAHEQYF	TGTGCCAGCAGCGTGACTAGCGCTCACGAGCAGTACTTC
.	.	TRBV11-2	TRBJ1-2	CASSLPHPRGSYGYTF	TGTGCCAGCAGCTTACCCCATCCAAGGGGCAGCTATGGCTACACCTTC
.	TRBD1	TRBV29-1	TRBJ1-2	CSVENEPWTGLGYTF	TGCAGCGTCGAAAATGAACCCTGGACAGGGCTTGGCTACACCTTC
.	.	TRBV27	TRBJ2-7	CASGLKNEQYF	TGTGCCAGCGGGCTAAAAAACGAGCAGTACTTC
few	TRBD2	TRBV29-1	TRBJ2-1	CSVGGGMADSYNEQFF	TGCAGCGTTGGGGGAGGGATGGCGGACTCCTACAATGAGCAGTTCTTC
.	TRBD2	TRBV5-1	TRBJ2-1	CASSLVLAGGYYNEQFF	TGCGCCAGCAGCTTGGTACTAGCGGGAGGGTACTACAATGAGCAGTTCTTC
.	.	TRBV4-1	TRBJ2-1	CASSREAEISYNEQFF	TGCGCCAGCAGCCGGGAGGCGGAAATCTCCTACAATGAGCAGTTCTTC
.	TRBD1	TRBV11-2	TRBJ1-4	CASSLNGQGVANEKLFF	TGTGCCAGCAGCCTAAACGGCCAGGGGGTGGCTAATGAAAAACTGTTTTTT
.	TRBD1	TRBV6-1	TRBJ1-5	CASSAGTAGNQPQHF	TGTGCCAGCAGCGCCGGGACAGCGGGCAATCAGCCCCAGCATTTT
.	.	TRBV7-6	TRBJ2-1	CASSPAGSPGYNEQFF	TGTGCCAGCAGCCCCGCGGGGTCGCCAGGCTACAATGAGCAGTTCTTC
.	TRBD2	TRBV5-4	TRBJ2-2	CASSSLAGANTGELFF	TGTGCCAGCAGTTCCTTAGCGGGGGCAAACACCGGGGAGCTGTTTTTT
.	TRBD1	TRBV6-1	TRBJ1-2	CASSPSPTGGYGYTF	TGTGCCAGCAGCCCGTCCCCTACAGGGGGCTATGGCTACACCTTC
.	TRBD2	TRBV4-2	TRBJ2-7	CASSPGLAGDEQYF	TGTGCCAGCAGCCCTGGACTAGCGGGGGACGAGCAGTACTTC
.	TRBD2	TRBV5-1	TRBJ2-5	CASSLGGGSQETQYF	TGCGCCAGCAGCTTGGGGGGGGGATCCCAAGAGACCCAGTACTTC
few	.	TRBV7-2	TRBJ2-6	CASSLDADSSGANVLTF	TGTGCCAGCAGCTTAGATGCCGACAGCTCTGGGGCCAACGTCCTGACTTTC
.	TRBD1	TRBV27	TRBJ2-1	CASSLLGQSPDEQFF	TGTGCCAGCAGTTTGTTGGGACAGTCGCCCGATGAGCAGTTCTTC
.	.	TRBV5-4	TRBJ1-2	CASSLRTANYGYTF	TGTGCCAGCAGTCTCAGGACAGCTAACTATGGCTACACCTTC
.	TRBD2	TRBV5-1	TRBJ2-1	CASSLSAAGVSYNEQFF	TGCGCCAGCAGCTTGTCGGCCGCGGGGGTCTCCTACAATGAGCAGTTCTTC
.	TRBD2	TRBV6-4	TRBJ2-1	CATKAGGAGAYNEQFF	TGTGCCACCAAGGCCGGGGGGGCGGGAGCCTACAATGAGCAGTTCTTC
.	TRBD2	TRBV18	TRBJ2-7	CASSIRLAGEQYF	TGTGCCAGCTCAATTCGACTAGCAGGCGAGCAGTACTTC
.	.	TRBV27	TRBJ2-1	CASSFSRWQGLNEQFF	TGTGCCAGCAGTTTCTCTCGCTGGCAGGGGTTGAATGAGCAGTTCTTC
.	TRBD1	TRBV7-9	TRBJ1-1	CASRPTGGLTEAFF	TGTGCCAGCAGGCCTACAGGGGGCCTCACTGAAGCTTTCTTT
.	TRBD1	TRBV4-2	TRBJ2-7	CASSLDGTASYEQYF	TGTGCCAGCAGCCTAGATGGGACAGCATCCTACGAGCAGTACTTC
.	TRBD2	TRBV9	TRBJ2-1	CASTKRSGSSYNEQFF	TGTGCCAGCACCAAAAGGAGCGGGAGCTCCTACAATGAGCAGTTCTTC
once	.	TRBV7-2	TRBJ1-3	CASSLPVSGNTIYF	TGTGCCAGCAGCTTACCGGTATCTGGAAACACCATATATTTT
once	.	TRBV5-4	TRBJ2-5	CASSLAVGGPQETQYF	TGTGCCAGCAGCTTGGCCGTAGGAGGACCCCAAGAGACCCAGTACTTC
few	TRBD1	TRBV27	TRBJ2-7	CASLEPPGQWAYEQYF	TGTGCCAGCTTAGAGCCTCCGGGACAGTGGGCCTACGAGCAGTACTTC
.	.	TRBV19	TRBJ2-7	CASSMRTVPYEQYF	TGTGCCAGTAGTATGAGAACGGTGCCCTACGAGCAGTACTTC
once	TRBD2	TRBV18	TRBJ2-7	CASSPIILAGGPHEQYF	TGTGCCAGCTCACCGATAATTCTAGCGGGAGGGCCCCACGAGCAGTACTTC
.	TRBD2	TRBV15	TRBJ2-7	CATSRSLAGEQYF	TGTGCCACCAGCAGGAGTCTAGCGGGCGAGCAGTACTTC
.	.	TRBV5-8	TRBJ2-7	CASSLFSVDDEQYF	TGTGCCAGCAGCCTTTTTTCTGTAGATGACGAGCAGTACTTC
.	.	TRBV4-1	TRBJ1-2	CASSQTARDGYTF	TGCGCCAGCAGCCAAACGGCCAGGGATGGCTACACCTTC
once	.	TRBV5-4	TRBJ1-1	CASTDGVHTEAFF	TGTGCCAGCACGGACGGGGTTCACACTGAAGCTTTCTTT
.	.	TRBV19	TRBJ1-2	CASSVDSYGYTF	TGTGCCAGTAGTGTTGACAGTTATGGCTACACCTTC
.	.	TRBV30	TRBJ1-2	CAWTSGGGYTF	TGTGCCTGGACGTCCGGGGGTGGCTACACCTTC
.	.	TRBV18	TRBJ2-7	CASSQEGTVPAYEQYF	TGTGCCAGCTCGCAGGAGGGGACGGTGCCCGCCTACGAGCAGTACTTC
once	TRBD2	TRBV6-6	TRBJ2-3	CASSNRVGRGVDTQYF	TGTGCCAGCAGTAACAGGGTCGGGAGGGGGGTAGATACGCAGTATTTT
.	TRBD2	TRBV5-4	TRBJ2-7	CASTRAGATSREQYF	TGTGCCAGCACCCGAGCGGGGGCGACCTCCCGGGAGCAGTACTTC
.	.	TRBV7-9	TRBJ1-2	CASSLAGRSHGYTF	TGTGCCAGCAGCTTAGCGGGGAGGTCCCATGGCTACACCTTC
.	.	TRBV21-1	TRBJ2-7	CASSNPGQGVTYEQYF	TGTGCCAGCAGCAATCCGGGACAGGGCGTCACCTACGAGCAGTACTTC
.	.	TRBV2	TRBJ2-3	CASTQYQLISTDTQYF	TGTGCCAGCACACAGTATCAGTTGATTAGCACAGATACGCAGTATTTT
few	.	TRBV18	TRBJ2-5	CASSPGRANGETQYF	TGTGCCAGCTCCCCTGGGAGAGCGAACGGAGAGACCCAGTACTTC
.	TRBD1	TRBV11-1	TRBJ2-7	CASTQQGGYEQYF	TGTGCCAGCACCCAACAGGGGGGCTACGAGCAGTACTTC
.	TRBD2	TRBV12-5	TRBJ2-5	CASGLGGGQETQYF	TGTGCTAGTGGTTTGGGCGGGGGCCAAGAGACCCAGTACTTC